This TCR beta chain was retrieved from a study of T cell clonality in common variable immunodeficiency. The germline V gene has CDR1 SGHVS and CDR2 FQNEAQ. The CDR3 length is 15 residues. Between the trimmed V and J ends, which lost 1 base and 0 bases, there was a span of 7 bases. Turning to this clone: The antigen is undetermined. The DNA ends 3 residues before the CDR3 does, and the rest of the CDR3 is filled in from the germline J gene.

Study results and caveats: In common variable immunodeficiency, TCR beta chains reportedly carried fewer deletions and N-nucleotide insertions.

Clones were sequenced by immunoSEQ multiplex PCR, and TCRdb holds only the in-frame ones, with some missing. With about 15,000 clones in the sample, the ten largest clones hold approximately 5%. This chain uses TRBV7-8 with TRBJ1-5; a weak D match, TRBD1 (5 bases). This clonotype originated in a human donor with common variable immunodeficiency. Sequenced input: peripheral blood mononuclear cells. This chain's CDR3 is CASSLVQGSNQPQHF. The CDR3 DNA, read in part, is TGTGCCAGCAGCTTAGTTCAGGGTAGCAATCAGCCC.